The 32 T cell receptor beta chains below all came from one sample that was sequenced in a study of Ad26.COV2.S vaccination and SARS-CoV-2 variants. This table comes from immunoSEQ multiplex PCR, and its TCRdb copy is limited to in-frame clones, with some not included. The sample lists 300,000 to 450,000 clones, around 92% occurring once. Sequences were derived from peripheral blood, sampled after recovery from COVID-19. The receptors shown here come from a human donor who had recovered from COVID-19.

The rearrangement joins TRBV18 to TRBJ2-2, with D unresolved. This CDR3 has 15 amino acids. Germline V gene data show CDR1 as KGHSH and CDR2 as LQKENI. V gave up 1 base and J gave up 5 bases, with 11 bases separating them. In nucleotides, the CDR3 is TGTGCCAGCTCACCACTCCCCGGGCCTACCGGGGAGCTGTTTTTT. Protein sequence: CASSPLPGPTGELFF. The full variable domain, in which reference TRBV18 and TRBJ2-2 provide the parts outside the CDR3, is NAGVMQNPRHLVRRRGQEARLRCSPMKGHSHVYWYRQLPEEGLKFMVYLQKENIIDESGMPKERFSAEFPKEGPSILRIQQVVRGDSAAYFCASSPLPGPTGELFFGEGSRLTVL.

This clone was detected once. J is TRBJ1-2 and V is TRBV13; D is unclear. Germline loops: CDR1 PRHDT, CDR2 FYEKMQ (reference sequence). This CDR3 region has 13 residues. Trimming removed 2 bases at V and 9 bases at J, with 13 bases between. In DNA form, the CDR3 reads TGTGCCAGCAGCTTATCTGGGGATCGGAGCTACACCTTC. Its protein is CASSLSGDRSYTF.

V gene TRBV9 combines with J gene TRBJ2-5; D is undetermined. V gave up 2 bases and J gave up 3 bases, with 8 bases separating them. The CDR3 is 13 residues long. CDR1 and CDR2 (germline): SGDLS, YYNGEE. CDR3 region: CASSVSREETQYF. The CDR3, as DNA: TGTGCCAGCAGCGTTTCCAGAGAAGAGACCCAGTACTTC.

The rearrangement links TRBV18 to TRBJ1-3; D gene unclear. Per germline, CDR1 KGHSH and CDR2 LQKENI. V lost 3 bases and J 3 bases, leaving 6 bases between the germline ends. CDR3 length equals 13 residues. As DNA, the CDR3 is TGTGCCAGCTCACCTTCGGTTGGAAACACCATATATTTT. Residues: CASSPSVGNTIYF.

This clone was observed once. V usage is TRBV6-5 and J usage is TRBJ2-5; no definite D call. The CDR3 loop spans 12 amino acids. Trimming left V 4 bases short and J 4 bases short, with 7 bases between. Germline lookup yields CDR1 MNHEY and CDR2 SVGAGI. The DNA for the CDR3 is TGTGCCAGCAGTTCCCCCGGAGAGACCCAGTACTTC. Protein: CASSSPGETQYF.

The rearrangement links TRBV7-9 to TRBJ1-1; D is uncertain. In germline, CDR1 is SEHNR, CDR2 FQNEAQ (reference sequence). The CDR3 runs to 12 residues. Trimming cost V 2 bases and J 5 bases, with 6 bases left between them. The CDR3 loop reads CASSLMGTEAFF. Here the CDR3 DNA reads TGTGCCAGCAGCTTAATGGGGACTGAAGCTTTCTTT.

The J gene is TRBJ1-4, the V gene TRBV4-3; 9 bases align to TRBD1. The CDR3 sequence is 15 residues long. J was trimmed by 8 bases and V by 3 bases; bases with no gene match: 7. Germline CDR1 and CDR2: LGHNA and YSLEER. CDR3 loop: CASSQNSGTGEKLFF. CDR3 nucleotides: TGCGCCAGCAGCCAGAATTCCGGGACAGGGGAAAAACTGTTTTTT.

The chain employs TRBV16 and TRBJ2-1, with 8 bases identical to TRBD2. CDR1 is KGHSY and CDR2 is FQNENV in the germline V gene. CDR3 length equals 15 residues. The ends lost 0 bases at V and 7 bases at J; junction bases unmatched: 5. The CDR3 is CASSQSPGGANEQFF. The CDR3 nucleotides read TGTGCCAGCAGCCAATCCCCCGGGGGGGCTAATGAGCAGTTCTTC.

The chain employs TRBV5-4 and TRBJ2-7; a possible D gene is TRBD2 (7 bases). The V and J ends lost 4 bases and 0 bases respectively, with 17 bases between them. Germline V lookup: CDR1 SGHNT, CDR2 YYREEE (reference sequence). The CDR3 runs 16 residues. CDR3 sequence reads: CASSTLAGASSYEQYF. CDR3 in DNA: TGTGCCAGCAGCACCCTCGCGGGGGCGAGCTCCTACGAGCAGTACTTC.

This clone is a singleton in its sample. V and J are TRBV18 and TRBJ1-1; D call uncertain. CDR1 KGHSH and CDR2 LQKENI come from the germline V gene. The CDR3 has 13 amino acids. The germline V and J ends were trimmed by 3 bases and 7 bases, with 12 bases remaining between them. CDR3 residues: CASSPSPGFEAFF. In nucleotides, the CDR3 is TGTGCCAGCTCACCCAGTCCAGGATTTGAAGCTTTCTTT.

The chain employs TRBV5-3 and TRBJ1-5; D uncertain. TRBV5-3 is annotated as an ORF whose role is uncertain. The CDR3 totals 17 residues. The V end was cut by 1 base, the J end by 6 bases, with 20 bases between. CDR3 sequence reads: CARSLSTWAGRFQPQHF. In DNA, the CDR3 is TGTGCCAGAAGCTTGAGTACTTGGGCAGGTCGATTTCAGCCCCAGCATTTT.

The chain employs TRBV19 and TRBJ2-7; 8 bases match TRBD2. Germline CDR1 reads LNHDA; CDR2 reads SQIVND (reference sequence). The CDR3 sequence is 12 residues long. V lost 6 bases, J lost 4 bases, and 2 bases stayed unmatched. The CDR3 spells CASSGGEYEQYF. The CDR3 nucleotides read TGTGCCAGTAGCGGGGGGGAATACGAGCAGTACTTC.

The chain is built from TRBV19 and TRBJ1-5; no firm D call. This CDR3 spans 13 amino acids. CDR1 is LNHDA and CDR2 is SQIVND in the germline V gene (reference sequence). V dropped 5 bases and J dropped 5 bases, with 10 bases sitting between them. The CDR3 reads CASSGREDQPQHF. CDR3 coding DNA: TGTGCCAGTAGTGGAAGGGAAGATCAGCCCCAGCATTTT.

The V gene is TRBV19, the J gene TRBJ2-5; perhaps TRBD2 as D (6 bases). Germline V gene sequence: CDR1 LNHDA, CDR2 SQIVND (reference sequence). V lost 4 bases and J lost 2, with 17 bases in between. CDR3 size: 16 residues. CDR3 in amino acids: CASSTPFAGQQETQYF. The CDR3 DNA is TGTGCCAGTAGTACGCCGTTCGCGGGGCAACAAGAGACCCAGTACTTC.

In the case of this clone: Other nucleotide sequences from this sample produce the same CDR3. The chain couples TRBV5-4 to TRBJ1-2; TRBD1 matches 7 bases. CDR3 length equals 14 residues. V was clipped by 2 bases and J by 0 bases; unmatched bases: 1. CDR1 and CDR2 (germline): SGHNT, YYREEE (reference sequence). CDR3 region: CASSFGTANYGYTF. The CDR3 DNA follows: TGTGCCAGCAGCTTTGGGACAGCTAACTATGGCTACACCTTC.

The chain employs TRBV5-8 and TRBJ2-3; D gene unclear. Between the trimmed V and J ends, which lost 4 bases and 2 bases, there was a span of 2 bases. This CDR3 is 11 amino acids long. Germline V gene sequence: CDR1 SGHTS, CDR2 YDEGEE. The CDR3, as DNA: TGTGCCAGCAGCCCCACAGATACGCAGTATTTT. This gives the protein CASSPTDTQYF.

This chain connects TRBV15 to TRBJ1-2; a weak D match, TRBD1 (6 bases). Germline V gene sequence: CDR1 LNHNV, CDR2 YYDKDF (reference sequence). The CDR3 consists of 15 residues. V gave up 1 base and J gave up 8 bases, with 17 bases separating them. The chain's CDR3 is CATSRGRDTLGGYTF. The DNA of the CDR3 is TGTGCCACCAGCAGAGGACGGGACACACTTGGGGGCTACACCTTC.

The J gene is TRBJ1-6, the V gene TRBV19; D gene unclear. From germline, CDR1 is LNHDA and CDR2 SQIVND (reference sequence). V dropped 7 bases and J dropped 7 bases, with 11 bases sitting between them. This CDR3 has 13 amino acids. CDR3 DNA sequence: TGTGCCAGTACTGTACAATTCAATTCACCCCTCCACTTT. Its translation: CASTVQFNSPLHF.

The CDR3 sequence: CASSYSMVSGAPDTQYF. In nucleotides, the CDR3 is TGTGCCAGCAGTTACTCGATGGTTAGCGGGGCCCCAGATACGCAGTATTTT. V usage is TRBV6-2 or TRBV6-3 and J usage is TRBJ2-3, with 8 bases identical to TRBD2. V was clipped by 0 bases and J by 4 bases; unmatched bases: 9. Per germline, CDR1 MNHEY and CDR2 SVGEGT. The CDR3 consists of 17 residues.

This chain uses TRBV6-6 with TRBJ2-2, with no clear D. CDR1 MNHNY and CDR2 SVGAGI come from the germline V gene (reference sequence). The V end was cut by 0 bases, the J end by 4 bases, with 9 bases between. The CDR3 is made up of 15 amino acids. Here the CDR3 DNA reads TGTGCCAGCAGTTACTCGCTACGATTCACCGGGGAGCTGTTTTTT. Translating it yields CASSYSLRFTGELFF.

The chain uses TRBV6-5 and TRBJ1-5, with D hard to call. Per the germline V gene, CDR1 is MNHEY and CDR2 is SVGAGI. The V end lost 0 bases, the J end lost 0 bases, and 6 bases lay between the germline ends. The CDR3 sequence is 15 residues long. The CDR3 region is CASSYSVYSNQPQHF. The CDR3 DNA sequence: TGTGCCAGCAGTTACTCAGTCTATAGCAATCAGCCCCAGCATTTT.

The gene calls are TRBV5-8 and TRBJ1-6; TRBD1 is a possible D gene (5 bases). The CDR3 totals 14 residues. CDR1 is SGHTS, CDR2 YDEGEE, per germline. Deletions cut 0 bases from V and 10 bases from J, with 11 bases between. CDR3 DNA sequence: TGTGCCAGCAGCTTGGTTCAGGGCAAATCACCCCTCCACTTT. Its protein product is CASSLVQGKSPLHF.

This clone was observed a few times. The V and J genes are TRBV3-1 (or the pseudogene TRBV3-2) and TRBJ1-1, with D unresolved. This CDR3 region has 12 residues. The V gene's germline CDR1 is LGHDT and CDR2 YNNKEL (reference sequence). Between the trimmed V and J ends, which lost 1 base and 4 bases, there was a span of 4 bases. CDR3 residues: CASSQGVTEAFF. The CDR3 DNA is TGTGCCAGCAGCCAAGGGGTCACTGAAGCTTTCTTT.

This sequence joins TRBV4-3 and TRBJ2-3; D uncertain. Trimming removed 1 base at V and 0 bases at J, with 8 bases between. The CDR3 is 15 amino acids. CDR1 LGHNA and CDR2 YSLEER come from the germline V gene. The chain's CDR3 is CASSQGGPSTDTQYF. The CDR3 nucleotides are TGCGCCAGCAGCCAAGGAGGCCCTAGCACAGATACGCAGTATTTT.

The chain is built from TRBV5-1 and TRBJ2-1; D might be TRBD1 (5 bases). The CDR3 has 15 amino acids. V lost 4 bases to trimming and J lost 2 bases, with 13 bases between them. The germline gives CDR1 SGHRS, CDR2 YFSETQ. CDR3 nucleotide sequence: TGCGCCAGCAGCAGTCAAGGGGCCCCCTACAATGAGCAGTTCTTC. Translation: CASSSQGAPYNEQFF.

The chain joins TRBV5-1 to TRBJ2-5, with D perhaps matching TRBD2 (6 bases). Per the germline V gene, CDR1 is SGHRS and CDR2 is YFSETQ. Trimming took 4 bases from V and 5 from J, leaving 18 bases between them. This CDR3 spans 15 amino acids. Written as DNA, the CDR3 is TGCGCCAGCAGCCCCGTGGGGGGACGGGGTGAGACCCAGTACTTC. Its protein is CASSPVGGRGETQYF.

The chain carries TRBV6-2 or TRBV6-3 and TRBJ1-5; no reliable D call. The CDR3 spans 16 residues. Trimming shortened V by 2 bases and J by 2 bases, and 13 bases separated the two germline ends. Germline assignment: CDR1 MNHEY and CDR2 SVGEGT. This chain's CDR3 is CASSYPDAYGNQPQHF. CDR3 DNA: TGTGCCAGCAGTTACCCGGACGCGTACGGCAATCAGCCCCAGCATTTT.

This sequence joins TRBV11-2 and TRBJ1-1, with a possible D match to TRBD1 (5 bases). Trimming stripped 4 bases from V and 5 bases from J, with 11 bases between. Germline CDR1 is SGHAT and CDR2 is FQNNGV. The CDR3 spans 13 residues. The CDR3 loop reads CASSYAGQTEAFF. The CDR3 nucleotides read TGTGCCAGCAGCTACGCCGGACAAACTGAAGCTTTCTTT. The full variable domain, in which reference TRBV11-2 and TRBJ1-1 provide the parts outside the CDR3, is EAGVAQSPRYKIIEKRQSVAFWCNPISGHATLYWYQQILGQGPKLLIQFQNNGVVDDSQLPKDRFSAERLKGVDSTLKIQPAKLEDSAVYLCASSYAGQTEAFFGQGTRLTVV.

The chain uses TRBV6-4 and TRBJ1-2, with 7 bases fitting TRBD1. The germline V gene encodes CDR1 MRHNA and CDR2 SNTAGT. V lost 6 bases to trimming and J lost 2 bases; unmatched junction nucleotides: 3. The CDR3 loop spans 13 amino acids. CDR3 nucleotides: TGTGCCAGCAGCAAGACAGGGAACTATGGCTACACCTTC. As protein: CASSKTGNYGYTF.

The chain couples TRBV4-1 to TRBJ1-2; 7 bases are shared with TRBD1. Germline values: CDR1 MGHRA, CDR2 YSYEKL. Losses at the gene ends were 4 bases for V and 5 bases for J; bases not matched to a gene: 13. The CDR3 has 16 amino acids. The CDR3 loop is CASSPGGTGTDYGYTF. The CDR3 region has the DNA TGCGCCAGCAGCCCAGGGGGAACCGGGACAGATTATGGCTACACCTTC.

V and J are TRBV5-1 and TRBJ2-2, with TRBD1 matching 8 bases. The CDR3 has 15 residues. Germline CDR1 SGHRS, CDR2 YFSETQ. J lost 4 bases, V lost 2 bases, and 4 bases had no gene match. The CDR3 region is CASSFRQGRTGELFF. CDR3 nucleotide sequence: TGCGCCAGCAGCTTTCGACAGGGGCGCACCGGGGAGCTGTTTTTT.

To note about this clone: This sample also contains other DNA sequences that code for the same CDR3. The genes are TRBV27 and TRBJ2-5, with no clear D. The CDR3 runs 11 residues. Germline values: CDR1 MNHEY, CDR2 SMNVEV (reference sequence). V was trimmed by 3 bases and J by 5 bases, leaving 4 bases between them. The CDR3, as DNA: TGTGCCAGCAGTTTGGGGGAGACCCAGTACTTC. This encodes CASSLGETQYF.